The sample holds a few counts of the clone carrying this T cell receptor (beta chain). Combining iRepertoire HTBI primers with Arm-PCR of CDR3 regions, the authors built TCR beta libraries. TCRdb independently ran MiXCR on the multiplex PCR reads; one entry per CDR3 protein. The sample records 700,000 or so distinct CDR3 sequences, 30% being singletons. Time point: persistent/refractory GD, antithyroid drugs over 5 years with positive TRAb. PBMC-extracted RNA yielded the TCR library. These data originate in a study of regulatory T cells in long-lasting Graves disease. The clonotype originates from a female donor with Graves disease. Sample: peripheral blood mononuclear cells (PBMCs), taken when the disease was refractory, from a patient treated with antithyroid drugs.

The CDR3 spells CASSSRQGPRQPQHF. The CDR3 nucleotides read TGTGCCAGCAGTTCCAGACAGGGTCCCCGTCAGCCCCAGCATTTT. The rearrangement joins TRBV27 to TRBJ1-5; the match to TRBD1 covers 7 bases. Losses at the gene ends were 4 bases for V and 6 bases for J; bases not matched to a gene: 9. The CDR3 contains 15 residues. Germline CDR1 is MNHEY and CDR2 is SMNVEV (reference sequence).